The 17 T cell receptor beta chains presented below share a single source sample, sequenced in a study of Graves' ophthalmopathy and Graves' hyperthyroidism. RNA transcripts were the source from which TCR beta CDR3 regions were amplified. HTBI-primed first-round RT-PCR preceded second-round multiplex PCR. MiXCR, applied by TCRdb to the multiplex PCR reads, yields one record per CDR3 protein. The sample includes approximately 15,000 distinct CDR3 sequences, 45% to 55% of them seen just once. Material: peripheral blood. All receptors come from a woman aged 40 to 50 with stable Graves' hyperthyroidism.

This chain joins TRBV24-1 and TRBJ1-2; TRBD1 aligns across 7 bases. The J segment lost 0 bases and the V segment lost 9 bases, leaving 15 bases of the junction unmatched. Germline CDR1 is KGHDR and CDR2 is SFDVKD. This CDR3 comprises 17 residues. This CDR3 reads CATYGPGGTETNYGYTF. In DNA form, the CDR3 reads TGTGCCACCTATGGGCCCGGGGGGACAGAAACTAACTATGGCTACACCTTC.

This clonotype was seen at least ten times. The genes are TRBV20-1 and TRBJ2-1; no firm D call. This CDR3 contains 15 residues. Per the germline V gene, CDR1 is DFQATT and CDR2 is SNEGSKA (reference sequence). Trimming cost V 0 bases and J 8 bases, with 17 bases left between them. This CDR3 reads CSARDSLSIGYEQFF. The CDR3 nucleotides are TGCAGTGCTAGAGATAGCCTCTCAATAGGATATGAGCAGTTCTTC.

The rearrangement uses TRBV7-3 and TRBJ2-1; TRBD1 agrees at 11 bases. J was trimmed by 4 bases and V by 5 bases; bases with no gene match: 7. The V gene's germline CDR1 is SGHTA and CDR2 FQGTGA. The CDR3 is made up of 16 amino acids. CDR3 loop: CASSLQGQGAYNEQFF. DNA of the CDR3: TGTGCCAGCAGCCTACAAGGACAGGGGGCATACAATGAGCAGTTCTTC.

This clonotype was found many times. The chain joins TRBV5-6 to TRBJ2-7; D is perhaps TRBD2 (5 bases). Trimming took 4 bases from V and 12 from J, leaving 17 bases between them. CDR1 and CDR2 from the germline V gene are SGHDT and YYEEEE. There are 12 residues in the CDR3. The CDR3 DNA follows: TGTGCCAGCAGCCCCCCCGCGGGCCAGACGTACTTC. It translates to CASSPPAGQTYF.

V usage is TRBV9 and J usage is TRBJ2-7, with D uncertain. Germline V gene data show CDR1 as SGDLS and CDR2 as YYNGEE. Trimming shortened V by 5 bases and J by 0 bases, and 3 bases separated the two germline ends. The CDR3 runs 11 residues. The CDR3 region has the DNA TGTGCCAGCAGTGGCTCCTACGAGCAGTACTTC. Translating it yields CASSGSYEQYF.

The chain employs TRBV20-1 and TRBJ2-6; 8 nucleotides line up with TRBD1. Losses at the gene ends were 0 bases for V and 8 bases for J; bases not matched to a gene: 6. CDR1 DFQATT and CDR2 SNEGSKA come from the germline V gene (reference sequence). The CDR3 has 15 amino acids. This CDR3 is CSARDRRGLTNVLTF. In DNA form, the CDR3 reads TGCAGTGCTAGAGATCGCAGGGGGCTAACCAACGTCCTGACTTTC.

This clonotype appeared many times. The chain uses TRBV20-1 and TRBJ1-5; 7 bases are a match to TRBD1. J was trimmed by 5 bases and V by 5 bases; bases with no gene match: 18. CDR1 is DFQATT, CDR2 SNEGSKA, per germline (reference sequence). The CDR3 has 17 residues. CDR3 amino acids: CSAQGGTISGTDQPQHF. Written as DNA, the CDR3 is TGCAGTGCTCAAGGGGGGACGATTTCAGGGACAGATCAGCCCCAGCATTTT.

This clonotype ranks as medium-sized. J is TRBJ1-5 and V is TRBV2; no firm D call. The length of the CDR3 is 14 residues. CDR1 and CDR2 (germline): SNHLY, FYNNEI. Trimming shortened V by 2 bases and J by 0 bases, and 5 bases separated the two germline ends. DNA for the CDR3: TGTGCCAGCAGTGAATGGGGTAGCAATCAGCCCCAGCATTTT. This translates into CASSEWGSNQPQHF.

This clonotype was seen more than once but under ten times. The rearrangement joins TRBV7-2 to TRBJ2-1; D gene ambiguous. The V gene's germline CDR1 is SGHTA and CDR2 FQGNSA. This CDR3 contains 13 residues. V shed 0 bases and J shed 7 bases, with 7 bases lying between them. CDR3 sequence reads: CASSLAGLNEQFF. The CDR3 region has the DNA TGTGCCAGCAGCTTAGCTGGGTTAAATGAGCAGTTCTTC.

The rearrangement links TRBV9 to TRBJ2-1, with D perhaps TRBD1 or TRBD2 (5 bases each). The germline CDR1 and CDR2 sequences are SGDLS and YYNGEE. This CDR3 has 15 residues. The germline V and J ends were trimmed by 0 bases and 6 bases, with 13 bases remaining between them. CDR3 sequence: CASSVGGNWGNEQFF. Written as DNA, the CDR3 is TGTGCCAGCAGCGTAGGGGGGAACTGGGGCAATGAGCAGTTCTTC.

By frequency in the sample, this clonotype is medium-sized. CDR3: CASSPKSGSLTHEQFF. In DNA, the CDR3 is TGCGCCAGCAGCCCTAAGAGCGGGAGCCTAACGCACGAGCAGTTCTTC. The chain links TRBV4-3 to TRBJ2-1, with TRBD2 matching over 8 bases. Trimming removed 4 bases from V and 10 bases from J; junction bases left unmatched: 15. The length of the CDR3 is 16 residues. Germline V gives CDR1 LGHNA, CDR2 YSLEER.

The chain employs TRBV6-5 and TRBJ2-1, with 16 bases matching TRBD2. V trimming: 4 bases; J trimming: 4 bases; junction bases outside the gene matches: 1. Germline loops: CDR1 MNHEY, CDR2 SVGAGI. CDR3 length equals 16 residues. The CDR3 nucleotides are TGTGCCAGCAGTTCGGGACTAGCGGGGGGGTACAATGAGCAGTTCTTC. It codes for CASSSGLAGGYNEQFF.

The genes are TRBV19 and TRBJ2-3; weak D call: TRBD2 (6 bases). The CDR3 totals 14 residues. Trimming removed 5 bases at V and 0 bases at J, with 9 bases between. Germline V CDR1 and CDR2: LNHDA, SQIVND (reference sequence). The CDR3 is CASSGLSSTDTQYF. The CDR3 region has the DNA TGTGCCAGTAGTGGACTAAGTAGCACAGATACGCAGTATTTT.

The chain recombines TRBV5-4 with TRBJ2-5; no definite D call. CDR1 SGHNT and CDR2 YYREEE come from the germline V gene (reference sequence). Trimming stripped 10 bases from V and 3 bases from J, with 16 bases between. This CDR3 spans 13 amino acids. In DNA, the CDR3 is TGTGCCGCGCAATCCACTCTTGAAGAGACCCAGTACTTC. Translated: CAAQSTLEETQYF.

CDR3 DNA sequence: TGTGCCACCGGGACAGGGCAAGGGGAGACCCAGTACTTC. The encoded protein is CATGTGQGETQYF. This chain uses TRBV24-1 with TRBJ2-5; 9 bases agree with TRBD1. V dropped 9 bases and J dropped 5; count of bases not matched to a gene: 6. CDR3 length: 13 amino acids. The V gene's germline CDR1 is KGHDR and CDR2 SFDVKD.

At least ten counts were recorded for this clonotype. J is TRBJ1-6 and V is TRBV2; D ambiguous. V was pared by 2 bases and J by 0 bases, with 11 bases between. This CDR3 spans 17 amino acids. Germline CDR1 and CDR2: SNHLY and FYNNEI. The CDR3 DNA is TGTGCCAGCAGTGAAAGTCTGTGGAGCTCCTATAATTCACCCCTCCACTTT. Its translation is CASSESLWSSYNSPLHF.

This clonotype occurred many times. The V call is TRBV12-3 or TRBV12-4, the J call TRBJ2-1; D may match TRBD1 or TRBD2 (5 bases each). The CDR3 has 12 residues. V lost 6 bases, J lost 7 bases, and 10 bases lay in between. The CDR3 region is CASRPRENEQFF. In DNA, the CDR3 is TGTGCCAGCAGGCCCAGGGAGAATGAGCAGTTCTTC.